This T cell receptor (beta chain) was retrieved from a study of shared clonotypes between healthy human individuals (dated by TCRdb to 2018 to 2020). For context, the study as a whole: The cohort included a few men and a couple of women between 18 and 49 years of age. For each donor, three plates each were used for CD4 naive and CD4 memory, two plates were used for CD8 naive, and one plate was used for CD8 memory. Blood TCR repertoires of a handful of healthy adults were deeply sequenced to estimate repertoire size and the extent of clonotype sharing between individuals. Different laboratories and diverse techniques were used to prepare libraries and sequence TCR repertoires, to increase sequencing depth and limit assay-specific biases. Per donor, leukapheresis produced somewhere between about 0.85 and 10 billion PBMCs.

CD8 naive samples consisted of CD45RO-negative cells that were positively selected for CCR7, yielding a CD45RA+CCR7+ population without TemRA cells. The donors were healthy, HIV-negative adults with no recently reported acute infections or vaccinations. Every donor was a Caucasian adult living in Nashville, Tennessee, USA. Blood was obtained by leukapheresis, after which PBMCs were separated by Ficoll-Histopaque density gradient centrifugation and cryopreserved in liquid nitrogen vapor phase. Purity and quantity of every magnetically sorted T cell population were checked by analytical flow cytometry. From each sorted fraction, genomic DNA was isolated and quantified by UV absorbance on a Nanodrop 2000c. TCR CDR3 regions were amplified from genomic DNA by multiplex PCR using the deep immunoSEQ assay. Extracted genomic DNA from each cell subset was spread evenly across all wells of several immunoSEQ 96-well plates, with each plate serving as a replicate. Each replicate PCR for sorted subsets received roughly 0.2 ug genomic DNA, equal to tens of thousands of T cell genomes. Purified libraries were quantified with a Qubit 3.0 fluorometer, sized on a Bioanalyzer 2100, and re-quantified with the KAPA Library Quantification kit. Every immunoSEQ 96-well plate was sequenced on a dedicated single-read 150-cycle Illumina NextSeq 550 flow cell. Regarding the original processing steps: Because the immunoSEQ output included only junctional sequences and no quality scores, the filtering could not be the same as the filtering used for full-length reads. Sequences were annotated with PyIR, a Python wrapper for IgBLAST v1.9, and V/J genes and CDR3 were assigned using IMGT germline references. Reads were removed for weak V/J assignments (E-value above 1e-6), missing CDR3, stop codons, out-of-frame junctions, or ambiguous translated residues. A V3J clonotype was defined by an identical inferred V gene, J gene, and CDR3 amino acid sequence. The percentage overlap between two repertoires was calculated by dividing the number of shared unique clonotypes by the size of the smaller repertoire. RTK rarefaction, the Chao1 estimator, and Recon v2.1 estimates of unobserved clonotypes were used to assess repertoire richness. For all TCRbeta clonotypes obtained by the gDNA method from several donors, generation probabilities were computed with OLGA. The table comes from immuneACCESS by way of TCRdb, which keeps in-frame sequences with V and J called. Part of the clones is missing from these tables; in studies checked, under half for an unresolved V gene and the rest for unknown reasons. V, J and clone size are those of that table, while D and trimming were read from the DNA. The sample table shows under 2,000,000 clones, and 85% to 95% are seen once. The ten largest make up around 1.2% of the sample.

According to the germline V gene, CDR1 reads LGHNT and CDR2 reads FRNRAP. There are 18 amino acids in the CDR3, from cysteine to phenylalanine inclusive. Only CDR3 DNA remains: 54 bases, in frame from the first base. The V end gives up 0 bases and the J end 0 bases, leaving 8 bases in the junction not matched to a gene. Remarks on this clone: Its antigen target is currently unknown. It has no much larger one-base neighbor in the sample; base qualities were not kept.

Broader findings and caveats from the paper: Based on pairwise subsampling, the degree of clonotype sharing among donors was expected to be affected by sequencing depth. Across a few donors, about 5% of naive CD4, around 3.5% of naive CD8, about 2.3% of memory CD4, and roughly 0.4% of memory CD8 clonotypes were shared. Compared with non-shared clonotypes, clonotypes shared by all four sorted-subset donors had higher generation probabilities. Incomplete sequencing was indicated by rarefaction of sorted-subset datasets, despite the large sequencing depth. Only blood was sampled, and tissue TCR repertoires likely differ from those in blood. Larger estimated clonotype richness was generally found for naive subsets than for memory subsets. The genetic and exposure-history diversity represented was limited by the small number of donors.

Material for sequencing was naive CD8+ T cells sorted from blood. Sample cell subset or site, as interpreted from the label and publication: CD45RA+CCR7+. The chain is made from TRBV12-5 and TRBJ2-1; 7 bases in the middle match TRBD2. This receptor was taken from a man younger than 35 in good health. The nucleotide sequence reads TGTGCTAGTGGTTTGGTAGTGGGGGAGGGGAGCTCCTACAATGAGCAGTTCTTC. Translated, it gives CASGLVVGEGSSYNEQFF.